This section outlines one T cell receptor (beta chain) sequence together with its context. The target antigen is unknown. Regarding time point: baseline, week 1 (first vaccination visit). Treatment defined: pre-vaccination baseline after standard-of-care therapy. Each tumor in the donors was a new WHO grade 3 or 4 astrocytoma, IDH1-mutant and ATRX-lost. The protocol was immunoSEQ multiplex PCR, while the TCRdb copy is restricted to in-frame clones and leaves out a portion. The sample lists tens of thousands of clones, roughly 80% seen once, with approximately 20% in the top ten. The entry originates in a study of a mutant IDH1 vaccine in newly diagnosed glioma. Study details: Earlier care involved radiotherapy, temozolomide, or both, and the majority received both.

This CDR3 is built from 14 residues. After removal of 5 bases from V and 4 bases from J, the junction contained 5 bases not matched to a gene. Germline values: CDR1 MNHNS, CDR2 SASEGT. Study-wide findings and caveats: There were vaccine-induced immune responses in just over 90% of the patients.

The TCR originated in a man aged 25-45 years with glioma. The source was PBMCs, collected from a glioma patient treated with radiotherapy, temozolomide or both. The gene calls are TRBV6-1 and TRBJ1-2; 9 bases line up with TRBD1. CDR3 loop: CASSSRTGAYGYTF. CDR3 nucleotide sequence: TGTGCCAGCAGTAGTCGGACAGGGGCCTATGGCTACACCTTC.